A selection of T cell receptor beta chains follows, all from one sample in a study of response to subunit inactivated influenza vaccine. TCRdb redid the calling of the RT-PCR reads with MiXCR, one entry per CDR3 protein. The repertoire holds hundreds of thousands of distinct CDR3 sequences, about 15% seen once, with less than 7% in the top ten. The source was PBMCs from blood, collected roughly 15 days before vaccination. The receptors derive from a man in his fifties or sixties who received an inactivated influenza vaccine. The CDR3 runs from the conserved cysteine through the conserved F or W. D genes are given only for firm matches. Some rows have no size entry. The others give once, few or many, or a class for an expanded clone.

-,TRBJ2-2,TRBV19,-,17,CARINVGPSRPVGELFF,TGTGCCAGGATCAATGTGGGCCCTAGTCGTCCAGTCGGGGAGCTGTTTTTT
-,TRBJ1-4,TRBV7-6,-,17,CASSLATGTRGNEKLFF,TGTGCCAGCAGCTTAGCTACCGGGACGAGGGGAAATGAAAAACTGTTTTTT
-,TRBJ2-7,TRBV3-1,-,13,CASSQDIKGEQYF,TGTGCCAGCAGCCAAGATATTAAGGGCGAGCAGTACTTC
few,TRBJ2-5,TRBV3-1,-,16,CASSQRRTLAQETQYF,TGTGCCAGCAGCCAAAGGCGGACGCTAGCTCAAGAGACCCAGTACTTC
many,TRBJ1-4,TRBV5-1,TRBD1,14,CASRVQGNGEKLFF,TGCGCCAGCCGGGTACAGGGGAACGGCGAAAAACTGTTTTTT
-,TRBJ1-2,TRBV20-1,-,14,CSARSRDTNYGYTF,TGCAGTGCTAGAAGCAGGGACACTAACTATGGCTACACCTTC
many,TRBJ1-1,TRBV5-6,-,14,CASSPFFSNTEAFF,TGTGCCAGCAGCCCCTTCTTTTCGAACACTGAAGCTTTCTTT
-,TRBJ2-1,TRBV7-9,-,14,CASSLGASNYEQFF,TGTGCCAGCAGCTTGGGGGCTTCAAATTATGAGCAGTTCTTC
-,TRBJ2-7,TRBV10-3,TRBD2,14,CAISGQAGREEQYF,TGTGCCATCAGTGGACAAGCGGGGAGAGAGGAGCAGTACTTC
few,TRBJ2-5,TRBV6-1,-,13,CASRAVQGRTQYF,TGTGCCAGCAGGGCGGTTCAGGGGAGGACCCAGTACTTC